The 5 T cell receptor beta chains reported below all come from one sample, sequenced in a study of cytomegalovirus exposure and HLA in healthy donors. Use of 60 Vbeta and 13 Jbeta primers characterized the PCR. Clones were sequenced by immunoSEQ multiplex PCR, and TCRdb holds only the in-frame ones, with some missing. This table holds more than 140,000 clones, roughly four fifths found once. Source material: PBMCs. Source of these receptors: a man younger than 40 in good health and CMV-seropositive.

The chain links TRBV6-5 to TRBJ1-2; no reliable D call. V lost 2 bases and J lost 8, with 21 bases in between. The germline CDR1 and CDR2 sequences are MNHEY and SVGAGI. The length of the CDR3 is 16 residues. The CDR3 DNA sequence: TGTGCCAGCAGTTACGGAGGGCTCTGGACTCGAAACGGCTACACCTTC. This encodes CASSYGGLWTRNGYTF.

The chain combines TRBV28 with TRBJ1-3, with TRBD1 as a possible D gene (5 bases). V was trimmed by 5 bases and J by 4 bases, leaving 12 bases between them. The CDR3 spans 14 residues. Per germline, CDR1 MDHEN and CDR2 SYDVKM. The CDR3 DNA reads TGTGCCAGCAGTCACCGGGGACTGGGAAACACCATATATTTT. Its protein product is CASSHRGLGNTIYF.

The chain carries TRBV9 and TRBJ2-1, with 8 nucleotides matching TRBD2. In germline, CDR1 is SGDLS, CDR2 YYNGEE. The V segment lost 0 bases and the J segment 4 bases; nucleotides outside the gene matches: 3. This CDR3 region has 15 residues. The CDR3 spells CASSVVSGGYNEQFF. CDR3 nucleotides: TGTGCCAGCAGCGTAGTAAGCGGGGGTTACAATGAGCAGTTCTTC.

This chain joins TRBV30 and TRBJ1-5, with D tentatively TRBD1 (6 bases). CDR3 size: 14 residues. The V and J ends lost 2 bases and 2 bases respectively, with 10 bases between them. Germline CDR1 GTSNPN, CDR2 SVGIG (reference sequence). CDR3 sequence: CAWSQGPGNQPQHF. For the CDR3, the DNA is TGTGCCTGGAGTCAGGGGCCCGGCAATCAGCCCCAGCATTTT.

The chain's CDR3 is CASGPWSYNEQFF. CDR3 in DNA: TGTGCCAGCGGGCCTTGGTCCTACAATGAGCAGTTCTTC. The rearrangement links TRBV11-2 to TRBJ2-1, with D hard to call. V was clipped by 8 bases and J by 1 base, with 9 bases between them. This CDR3 is 13 amino acids long. From germline, CDR1 is SGHAT and CDR2 FQNNGV.